This T cell receptor beta chain was retrieved from a study of PD-1 blockade in classical Hodgkin lymphoma. Comments on this clone: The antigen is unknown.

Time point noted: cycle 4 day 1 (C4D1), after about 6 weeks of nivolumab. Relapse was seen in all patients after autologous stem cell transplantation, and brentuximab vedotin exposure was variable. Findings and limits, study-wide: Later analyses included only patients treated at least 1 year post-ASCT. Repertoire difference causes, possibly disease activity or prior therapy, remain undefined.

Measured with immunoSEQ multiplex PCR; TCRdb has only the in-frame clones, and not every one. Of under 45,000 clones listed, 55% to 80% were seen once; the top ten hold 2.5% to 3.5%. Source: peripheral blood mononuclear cells (PBMCs), taken before the fourth cycle of nivolumab. This TCR was recovered from a human donor with classical Hodgkin lymphoma.

CDR3 bases: TGTGCCAGCTCAACGGGAGGGGGCGATGCTTTCTTT. Encoded protein: CASSTGGGDAFF. V gene TRBV18 combines with J gene TRBJ1-1; 7 bases map to TRBD1. The CDR3 runs 12 residues. Germline CDR1 is KGHSH and CDR2 is LQKENI. The trim removed 5 bases at V and 11 bases at J, leaving 8 bases unmatched.